The entry that follows covers one T cell receptor (beta chain) sequence. Its matching antigen is unknown. This entry is derived from a study of CD8 T cells in ankylosing spondylitis. Study conclusions and caveats: Ankylosing spondylitis blood seemed to carry a telltale TCR beta motif made of several highly homologous variants. Clones linked to disease were reported to show significant enrichment in matched ankylosing spondylitis synovial fluid.

Scientists made TCR beta libraries using quantitative 5'-RACE with molecular barcodes. A single record per CDR3 protein comes from TCRdb applying MiXCR to the 5' RACE reads. The sample lists 450,000 to 550,000 distinct CDR3 sequences, approximately 5% occurring once. V was pared by 6 bases and J by 8 bases, with 12 bases between. Germline CDR1 reads SGHRS; CDR2 reads YFSETQ. CDR3 length: 12 residues. The receptor was derived from a male donor with ankylosing spondylitis. Sequencing was carried out using blood, either unsorted or a sorted T cell fraction (not recorded which). This rearrangement joins TRBV5-1 to TRBJ2-1; possibly TRBD1 or TRBD2 for D (6 bases each). The CDR3 DNA sequence: TGCGCCAGCACGGGGGCCAACGATGAGCAGTTCTTC. Its translation is CASTGANDEQFF. The entire variable domain, with the rest obtained from reference TRBV5-1 and TRBJ2-1, is as follows: KAGVTQTPRYLIKTRGQQVTLSCSPISGHRSVSWYQQTPGQGLQFLFEYFSETQRNKGNFPGRFSGRQFSNSRSEMNVSTLELGDSALYLCASTGANDEQFFGPGTRLTVL.